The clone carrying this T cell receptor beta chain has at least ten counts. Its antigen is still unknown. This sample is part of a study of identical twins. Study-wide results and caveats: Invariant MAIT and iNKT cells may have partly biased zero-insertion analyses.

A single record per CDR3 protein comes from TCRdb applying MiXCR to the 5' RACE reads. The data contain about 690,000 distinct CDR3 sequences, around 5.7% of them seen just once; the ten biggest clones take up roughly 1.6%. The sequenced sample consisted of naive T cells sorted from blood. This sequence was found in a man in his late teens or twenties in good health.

As DNA, the CDR3 is TGTGCCAGCAGCTTAGAGTGGAGCCAAGAGACCCAGTACTTC. Its protein product is CASSLEWSQETQYF. The chain is built from TRBV7-6 and TRBJ2-5; D not certain. Trimming removed 1 base at V and 1 base at J, with 7 bases between. The CDR3 loop spans 14 amino acids. Germline CDR1 SGHVS, CDR2 FNYEAQ. Full variable domain (remainder filled in from reference TRBV7-6 and TRBJ2-5): GAGVSQSPRYKVTKRGQDVALRCDPISGHVSLYWYRQALGQGPEFLTYFNYEAQQDKSGLPNDRFSAERPEGSISTLTIQRTEQRDSAMYRCASSLEWSQETQYFGPGTRLLVL.